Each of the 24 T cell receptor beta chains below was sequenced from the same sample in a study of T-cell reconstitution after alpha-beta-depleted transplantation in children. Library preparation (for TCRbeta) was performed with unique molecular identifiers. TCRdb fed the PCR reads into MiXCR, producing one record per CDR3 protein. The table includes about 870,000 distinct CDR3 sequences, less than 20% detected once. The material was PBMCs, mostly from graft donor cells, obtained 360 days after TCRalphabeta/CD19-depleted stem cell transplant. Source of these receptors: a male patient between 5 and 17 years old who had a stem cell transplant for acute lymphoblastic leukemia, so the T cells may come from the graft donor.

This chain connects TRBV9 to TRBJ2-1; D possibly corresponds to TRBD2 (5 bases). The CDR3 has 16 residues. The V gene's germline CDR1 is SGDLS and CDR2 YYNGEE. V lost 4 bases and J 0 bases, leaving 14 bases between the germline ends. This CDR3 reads CASSPLPRDSYNEQFF. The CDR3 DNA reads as TGTGCCAGCAGCCCCCTCCCCCGGGACTCCTACAATGAGCAGTTCTTC.

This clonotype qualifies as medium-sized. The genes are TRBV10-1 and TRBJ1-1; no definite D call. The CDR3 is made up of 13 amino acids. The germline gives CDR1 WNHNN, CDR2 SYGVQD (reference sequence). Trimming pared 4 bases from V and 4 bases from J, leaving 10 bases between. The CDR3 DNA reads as TGCGCCAGCAGTGGTGGCTGGAGCACTGAAGCTTTCTTT. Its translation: CASSGGWSTEAFF.

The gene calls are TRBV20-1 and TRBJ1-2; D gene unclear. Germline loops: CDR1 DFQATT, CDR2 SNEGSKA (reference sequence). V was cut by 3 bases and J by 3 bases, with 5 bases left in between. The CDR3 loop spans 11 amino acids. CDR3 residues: CSASPDYGYTF. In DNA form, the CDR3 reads TGCAGTGCTAGTCCGGACTATGGCTACACCTTC.

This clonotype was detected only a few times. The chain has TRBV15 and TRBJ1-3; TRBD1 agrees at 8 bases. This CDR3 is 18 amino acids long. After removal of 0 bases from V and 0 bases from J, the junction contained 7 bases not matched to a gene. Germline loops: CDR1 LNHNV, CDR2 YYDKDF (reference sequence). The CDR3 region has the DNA TGTGCCACCAGCAGAGACGGTGCAGGGGGCCTCTCTGGAAACACCATATATTTT. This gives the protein CATSRDGAGGLSGNTIYF.

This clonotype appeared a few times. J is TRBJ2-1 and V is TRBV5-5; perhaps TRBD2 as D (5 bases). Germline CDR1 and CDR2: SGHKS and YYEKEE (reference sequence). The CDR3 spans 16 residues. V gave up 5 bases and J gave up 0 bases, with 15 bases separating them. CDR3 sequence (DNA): TGTGCCAGCAGTTTTCAAAGAGGGAGCTCCTACAATGAGCAGTTCTTC. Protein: CASSFQRGSSYNEQFF.

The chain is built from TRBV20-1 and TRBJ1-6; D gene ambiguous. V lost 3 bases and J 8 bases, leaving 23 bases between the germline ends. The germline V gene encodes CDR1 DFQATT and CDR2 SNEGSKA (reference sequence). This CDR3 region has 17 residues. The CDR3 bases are TGCAGTGCTAGCGTCCCCCCCGGTAGACTTGCGGATTCACCCCTCCACTTT. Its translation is CSASVPPGRLADSPLHF.

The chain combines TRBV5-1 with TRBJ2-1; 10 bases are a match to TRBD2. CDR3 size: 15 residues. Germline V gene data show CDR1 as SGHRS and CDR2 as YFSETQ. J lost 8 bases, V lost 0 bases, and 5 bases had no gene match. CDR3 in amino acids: CASSLASGSGDEQFF. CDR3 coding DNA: TGCGCCAGCAGCTTGGCTAGCGGGAGTGGAGATGAGCAGTTCTTC.

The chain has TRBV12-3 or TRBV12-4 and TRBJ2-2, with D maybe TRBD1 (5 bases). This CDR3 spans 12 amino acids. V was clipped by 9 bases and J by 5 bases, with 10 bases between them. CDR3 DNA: TGTGCCAGGGTGACAGCGACCGGGGAGCTGTTTTTT. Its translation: CARVTATGELFF.

The CDR3 region is CASSLVQGWITF. In nucleotides, the CDR3 is TGTGCCAGCAGCTTGGTTCAGGGGTGGATCACCTTC. V and J are TRBV5-4 and TRBJ1-2; a possible D gene is TRBD1 (6 bases). This CDR3 region has 12 residues. The germline gives CDR1 SGHNT, CDR2 YYREEE (reference sequence). The germline V and J ends were trimmed by 0 bases and 13 bases, with 13 bases remaining between them. Filled out from reference TRBV5-4 and TRBJ1-2, the complete variable domain reads ETGVTQSPTHLIKTRGQQVTLRCSSQSGHNTVSWYQQALGQGPQFIFQYYREEENGRGNFPPRFSGLQFPNYSSELNVNALELDDSALYLCASSLVQGWITFGSGTRLTVV.

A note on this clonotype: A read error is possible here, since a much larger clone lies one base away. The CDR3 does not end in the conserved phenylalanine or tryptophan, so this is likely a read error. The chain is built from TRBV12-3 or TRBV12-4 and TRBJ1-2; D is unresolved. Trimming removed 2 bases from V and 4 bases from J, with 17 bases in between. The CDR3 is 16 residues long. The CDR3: CASSLMEGEYLYGYTS. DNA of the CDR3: TGTGCCAGCAGTTTAATGGAGGGAGAATACCTCTATGGCTACACCTCC.

CDR3 DNA sequence: TGTGCCAGCAGCTTAATCCCCGGACTAGCGGAAACCGGGGAGCTGTTTTTT. It specifies CASSLIPGLAETGELFF. The chain has TRBV7-3 and TRBJ2-2, with 10 bases fitting TRBD2. The CDR3 spans 17 residues. The J segment lost 5 bases and the V segment lost 1 base, leaving 7 bases of the junction unmatched. Germline V CDR1 and CDR2: SGHTA, FQGTGA.

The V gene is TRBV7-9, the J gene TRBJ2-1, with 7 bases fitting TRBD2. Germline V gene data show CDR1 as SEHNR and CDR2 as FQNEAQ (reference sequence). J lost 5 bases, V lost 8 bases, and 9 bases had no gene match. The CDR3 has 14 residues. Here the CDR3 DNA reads TGTGCCAGCCGGGGGAGGGAACCCCACAATGAGCAGTTCTTC. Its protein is CASRGREPHNEQFF.

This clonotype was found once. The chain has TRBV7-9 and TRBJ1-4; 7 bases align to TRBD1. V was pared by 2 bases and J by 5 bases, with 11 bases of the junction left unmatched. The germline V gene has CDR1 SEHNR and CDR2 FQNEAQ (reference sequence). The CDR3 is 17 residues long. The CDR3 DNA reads TGTGCCAGCAGCTTACCCTCCTCCGGGACAGTCAATGAAAAACTGTTTTTT. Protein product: CASSLPSSGTVNEKLFF.

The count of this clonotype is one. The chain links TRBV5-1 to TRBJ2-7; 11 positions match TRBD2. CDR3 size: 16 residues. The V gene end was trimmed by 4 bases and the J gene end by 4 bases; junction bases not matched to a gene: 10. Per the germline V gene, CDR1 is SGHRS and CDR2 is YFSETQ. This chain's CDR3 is CASSHATSGGTYEQYF. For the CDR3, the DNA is TGCGCCAGCAGCCATGCTACTAGCGGGGGAACGTACGAGCAGTACTTC.

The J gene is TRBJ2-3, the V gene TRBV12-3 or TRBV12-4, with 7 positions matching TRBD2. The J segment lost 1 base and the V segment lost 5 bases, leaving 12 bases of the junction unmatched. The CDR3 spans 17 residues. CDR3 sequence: CASSNTFGGGGTDTQYF. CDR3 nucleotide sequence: TGTGCCAGCAGTAACACCTTTGGCGGGGGTGGCACAGATACGCAGTATTTT.

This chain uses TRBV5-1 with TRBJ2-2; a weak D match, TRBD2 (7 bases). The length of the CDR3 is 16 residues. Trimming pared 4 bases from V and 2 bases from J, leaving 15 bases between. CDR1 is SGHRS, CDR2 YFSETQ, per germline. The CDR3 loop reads CASSRSGGANTGELFF. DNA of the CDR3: TGCGCCAGCAGCCGGTCGGGGGGCGCTAACACCGGGGAGCTGTTTTTT. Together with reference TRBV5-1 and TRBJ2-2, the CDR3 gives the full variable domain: KAGVTQTPRYLIKTRGQQVTLSCSPISGHRSVSWYQQTPGQGLQFLFEYFSETQRNKGNFPGRFSGRQFSNSRSEMNVSTLELGDSALYLCASSRSGGANTGELFFGEGSRLTVL.

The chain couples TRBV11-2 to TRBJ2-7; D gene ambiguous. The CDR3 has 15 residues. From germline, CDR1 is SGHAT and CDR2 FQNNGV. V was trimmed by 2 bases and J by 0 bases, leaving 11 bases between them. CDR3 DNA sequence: TGTGCCAGCAGCTTAATCCGGAAGCGCTCCTACGAGCAGTACTTC. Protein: CASSLIRKRSYEQYF.

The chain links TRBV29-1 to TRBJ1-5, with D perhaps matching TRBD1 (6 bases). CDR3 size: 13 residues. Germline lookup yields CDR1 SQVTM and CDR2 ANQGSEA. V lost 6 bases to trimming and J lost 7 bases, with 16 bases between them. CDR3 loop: CSVGGGGPQPQHF. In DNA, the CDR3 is TGCAGCGTCGGTGGGGGGGGCCCCCAGCCCCAGCATTTT.

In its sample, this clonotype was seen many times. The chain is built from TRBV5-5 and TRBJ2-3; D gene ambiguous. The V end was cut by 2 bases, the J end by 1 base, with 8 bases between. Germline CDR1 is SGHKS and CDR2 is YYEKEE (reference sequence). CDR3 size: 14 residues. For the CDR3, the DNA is TGTGCCAGCAGCTTTAATGTCGGCACAGATACGCAGTATTTT. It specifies CASSFNVGTDTQYF.

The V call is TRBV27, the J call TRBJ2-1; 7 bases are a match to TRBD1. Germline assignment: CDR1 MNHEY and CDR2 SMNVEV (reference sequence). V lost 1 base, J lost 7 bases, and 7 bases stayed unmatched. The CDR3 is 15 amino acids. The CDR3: CASSLLGTANNEQFF. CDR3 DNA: TGTGCCAGCAGTTTATTAGGGACAGCTAATAATGAGCAGTTCTTC.

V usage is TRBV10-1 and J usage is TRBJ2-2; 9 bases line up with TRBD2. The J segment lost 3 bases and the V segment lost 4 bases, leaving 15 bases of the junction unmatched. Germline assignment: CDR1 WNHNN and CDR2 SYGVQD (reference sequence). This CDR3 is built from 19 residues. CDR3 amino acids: CASSGLAGKNSSDTGELFF. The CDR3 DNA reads TGCGCCAGCAGTGGGCTAGCGGGAAAAAACTCTAGCGACACCGGGGAGCTGTTTTTT.

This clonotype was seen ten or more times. CDR3 amino acids: CASSQPFVLFAKNIQYF. CDR3 nucleotide sequence: TGTGCCAGCAGCCAACCCTTCGTCCTATTTGCCAAAAACATTCAGTACTTC. The chain joins TRBV7-2 to TRBJ2-4; D ambiguous. V was clipped by 5 bases and J by 1 base, with 18 bases between them. The CDR3 is 17 residues long. Germline V CDR1 and CDR2: SGHTA, FQGNSA.

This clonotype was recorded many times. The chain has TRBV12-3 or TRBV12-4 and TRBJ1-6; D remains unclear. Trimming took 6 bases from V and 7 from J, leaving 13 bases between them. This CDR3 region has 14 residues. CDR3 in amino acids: CASSRWGENSPLHF. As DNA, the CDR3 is TGTGCCAGCAGCAGGTGGGGAGAGAATTCACCCCTCCACTTT.

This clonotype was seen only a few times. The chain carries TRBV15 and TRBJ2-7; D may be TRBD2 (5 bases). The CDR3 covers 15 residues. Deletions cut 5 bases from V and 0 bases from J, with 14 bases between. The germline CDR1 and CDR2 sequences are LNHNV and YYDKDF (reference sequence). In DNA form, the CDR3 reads TGTGCCACCAGCGAGGAGCGGTTTAGCTCCTACGAGCAGTACTTC. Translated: CATSEERFSSYEQYF.